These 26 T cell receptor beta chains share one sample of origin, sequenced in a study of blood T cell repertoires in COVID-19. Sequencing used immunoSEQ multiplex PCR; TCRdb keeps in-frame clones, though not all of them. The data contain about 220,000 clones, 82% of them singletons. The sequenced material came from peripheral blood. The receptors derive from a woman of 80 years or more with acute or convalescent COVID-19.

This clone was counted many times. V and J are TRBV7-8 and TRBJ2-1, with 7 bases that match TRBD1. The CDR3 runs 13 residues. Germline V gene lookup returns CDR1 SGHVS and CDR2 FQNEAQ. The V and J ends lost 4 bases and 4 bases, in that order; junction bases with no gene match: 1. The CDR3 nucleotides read TGTGCCAGCAGCTGGACAGGTTACAATGAGCAGTTCTTC. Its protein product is CASSWTGYNEQFF.

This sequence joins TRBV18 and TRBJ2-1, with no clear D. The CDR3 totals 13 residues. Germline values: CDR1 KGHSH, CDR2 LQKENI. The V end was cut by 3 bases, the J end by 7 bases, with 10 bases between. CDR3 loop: CASSPGSPNEQFF. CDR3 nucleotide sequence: TGTGCCAGCTCACCCGGGTCTCCGAATGAGCAGTTCTTC.

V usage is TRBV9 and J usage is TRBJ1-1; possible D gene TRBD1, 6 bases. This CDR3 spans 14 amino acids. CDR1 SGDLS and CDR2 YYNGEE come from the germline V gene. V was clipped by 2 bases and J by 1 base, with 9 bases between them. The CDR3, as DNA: TGTGCCAGCAGCGTCAGGGGTGGGAACACTGAAGCTTTCTTT. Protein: CASSVRGGNTEAFF.

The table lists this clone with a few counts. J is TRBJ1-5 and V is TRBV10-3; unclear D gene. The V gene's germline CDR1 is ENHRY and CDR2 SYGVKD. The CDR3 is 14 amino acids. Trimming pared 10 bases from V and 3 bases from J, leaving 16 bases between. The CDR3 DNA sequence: TGTGCCAGCCGTCCGGGAGTGGACAATCAGCCCCAGCATTTT. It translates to CASRPGVDNQPQHF.

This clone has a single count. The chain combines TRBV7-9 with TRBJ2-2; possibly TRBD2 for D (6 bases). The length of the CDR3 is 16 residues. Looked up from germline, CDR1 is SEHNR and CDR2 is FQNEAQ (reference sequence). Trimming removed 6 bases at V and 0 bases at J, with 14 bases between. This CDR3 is CASSYRGGANTGELFF. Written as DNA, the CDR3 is TGTGCCAGCAGTTACCGGGGCGGGGCGAACACCGGGGAGCTGTTTTTT. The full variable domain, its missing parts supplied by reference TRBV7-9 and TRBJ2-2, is DTGVSQNPRHKITKRGQNVTFRCDPISEHNRLYWYRQTLGQGPEFLTYFQNEAQLEKSRLLSDRFSAERPKGSFSTLEIQRTEQGDSAMYLCASSYRGGANTGELFFGEGSRLTVL.

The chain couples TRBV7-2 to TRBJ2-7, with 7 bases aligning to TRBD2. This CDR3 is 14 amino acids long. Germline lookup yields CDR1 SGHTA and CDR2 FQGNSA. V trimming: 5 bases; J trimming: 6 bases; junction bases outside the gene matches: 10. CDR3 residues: CASSQAGFGGEQYF. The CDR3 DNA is TGTGCCAGCAGCCAAGCGGGATTTGGAGGCGAGCAGTACTTC.

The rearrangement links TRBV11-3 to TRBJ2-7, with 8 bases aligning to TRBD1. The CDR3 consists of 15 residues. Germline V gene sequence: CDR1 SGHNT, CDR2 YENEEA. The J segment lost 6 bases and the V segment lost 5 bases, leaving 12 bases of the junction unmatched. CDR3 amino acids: CASSTIGQGLPEQYF. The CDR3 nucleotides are TGTGCCAGCAGCACCATTGGACAGGGTTTGCCCGAGCAGTACTTC.

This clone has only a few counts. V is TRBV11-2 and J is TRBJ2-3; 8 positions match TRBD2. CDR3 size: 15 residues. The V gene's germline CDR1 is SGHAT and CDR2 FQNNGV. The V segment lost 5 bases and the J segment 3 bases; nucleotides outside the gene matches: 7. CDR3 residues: CASSAWTSRTDTQYF. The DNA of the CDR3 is TGTGCCAGCAGCGCCTGGACTAGCCGTACAGATACGCAGTATTTT. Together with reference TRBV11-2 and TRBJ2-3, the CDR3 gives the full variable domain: EAGVAQSPRYKIIEKRQSVAFWCNPISGHATLYWYQQILGQGPKLLIQFQNNGVVDDSQLPKDRFSAERLKGVDSTLKIQPAKLEDSAVYLCASSAWTSRTDTQYFGPGTRLTVL.

The DNA for the CDR3 is TGTGCCAGCAGCAAAAGCCTAAATACAGGTCCCCCCCCCTACGAGCAGTACTTC. This encodes CASSKSLNTGPPPYEQYF. This rearrangement joins TRBV16 to TRBJ2-7, with D possibly matching TRBD1 (5 bases). The CDR3 has 18 residues. Trimming shortened V by 5 bases and J by 2 bases, and 25 bases separated the two germline ends. Per the germline V gene, CDR1 is KGHSY and CDR2 is FQNENV.

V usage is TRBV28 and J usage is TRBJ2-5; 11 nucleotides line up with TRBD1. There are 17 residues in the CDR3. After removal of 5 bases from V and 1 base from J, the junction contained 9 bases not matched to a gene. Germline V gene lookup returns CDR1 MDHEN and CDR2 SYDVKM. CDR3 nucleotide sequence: TGTGCCAGCAGTACCGGGACAGGGGGACCAGGCCAAGAGACCCAGTACTTC. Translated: CASSTGTGGPGQETQYF.

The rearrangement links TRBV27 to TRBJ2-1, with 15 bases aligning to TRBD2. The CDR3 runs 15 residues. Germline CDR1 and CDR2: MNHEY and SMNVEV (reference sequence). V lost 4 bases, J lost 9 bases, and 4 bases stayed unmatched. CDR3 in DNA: TGTGCCAGCAGTTGGACTAGCGGGGGGGCTCGTGAGCAGTTCTTC. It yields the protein CASSWTSGGAREQFF.

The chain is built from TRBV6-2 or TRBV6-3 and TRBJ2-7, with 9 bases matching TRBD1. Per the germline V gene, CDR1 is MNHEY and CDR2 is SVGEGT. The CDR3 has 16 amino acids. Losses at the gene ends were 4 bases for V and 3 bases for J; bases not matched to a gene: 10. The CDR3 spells CASSSIGDRGNYEQYF. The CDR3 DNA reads TGTGCCAGCAGTTCTATAGGCGACAGGGGGAACTACGAGCAGTACTTC.

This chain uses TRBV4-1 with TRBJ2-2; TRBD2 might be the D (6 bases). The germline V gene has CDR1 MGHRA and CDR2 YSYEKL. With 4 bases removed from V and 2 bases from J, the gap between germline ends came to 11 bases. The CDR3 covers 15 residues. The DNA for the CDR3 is TGCGCCAGCAGCCGTTCCGGGGGAAACACCGGGGAGCTGTTTTTT. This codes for CASSRSGGNTGELFF.

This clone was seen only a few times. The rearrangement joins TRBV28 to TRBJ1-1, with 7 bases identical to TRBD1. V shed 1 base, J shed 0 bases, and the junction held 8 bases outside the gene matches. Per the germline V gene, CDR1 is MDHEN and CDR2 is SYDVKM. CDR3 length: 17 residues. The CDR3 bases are TGTGCCAGCAGTTTATCCTCGGGGACAGATATGAACACTGAAGCTTTCTTT. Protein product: CASSLSSGTDMNTEAFF.

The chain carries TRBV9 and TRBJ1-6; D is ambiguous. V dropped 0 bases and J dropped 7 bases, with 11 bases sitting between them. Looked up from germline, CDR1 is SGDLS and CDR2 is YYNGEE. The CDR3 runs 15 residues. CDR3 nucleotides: TGTGCCAGCAGCGTAGATGGCAGTCCAAATTCACCCCTCCACTTT. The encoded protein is CASSVDGSPNSPLHF. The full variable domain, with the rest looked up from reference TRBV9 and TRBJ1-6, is DSGVTQTPKHLITATGQRVTLRCSPRSGDLSVYWYQQSLDQGLQFLIQYYNGEERAKGNILERFSAQQFPDLHSELNLSSLELGDSALYFCASSVDGSPNSPLHFGNGTRLTVT.

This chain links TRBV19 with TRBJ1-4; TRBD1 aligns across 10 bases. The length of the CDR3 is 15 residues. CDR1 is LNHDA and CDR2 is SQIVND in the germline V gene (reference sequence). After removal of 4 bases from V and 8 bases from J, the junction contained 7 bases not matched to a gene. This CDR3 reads CASSKSRDRGEKLFF. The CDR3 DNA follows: TGTGCCAGTAGTAAGAGCCGGGACAGGGGAGAAAAACTGTTTTTT.

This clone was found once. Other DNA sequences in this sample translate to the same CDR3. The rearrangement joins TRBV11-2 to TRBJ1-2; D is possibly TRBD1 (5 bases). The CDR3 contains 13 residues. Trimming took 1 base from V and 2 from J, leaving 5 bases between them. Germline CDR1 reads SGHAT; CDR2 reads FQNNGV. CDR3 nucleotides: TGTGCCAGCAGCTTAGGACAGAACTATGGCTACACCTTC. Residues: CASSLGQNYGYTF.

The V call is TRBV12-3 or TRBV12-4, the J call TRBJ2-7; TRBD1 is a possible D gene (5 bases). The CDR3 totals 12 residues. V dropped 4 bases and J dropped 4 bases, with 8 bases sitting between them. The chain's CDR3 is CASSWGFYEQYF. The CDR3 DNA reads TGTGCCAGCAGTTGGGGCTTTTACGAGCAGTACTTC.

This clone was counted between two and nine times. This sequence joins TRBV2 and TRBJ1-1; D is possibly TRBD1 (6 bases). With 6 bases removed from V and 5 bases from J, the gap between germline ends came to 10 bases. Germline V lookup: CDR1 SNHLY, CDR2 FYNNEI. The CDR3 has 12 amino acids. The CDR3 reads CASSSQGTEAFF. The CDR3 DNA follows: TGTGCCAGCAGCTCACAGGGAACTGAAGCTTTCTTT.

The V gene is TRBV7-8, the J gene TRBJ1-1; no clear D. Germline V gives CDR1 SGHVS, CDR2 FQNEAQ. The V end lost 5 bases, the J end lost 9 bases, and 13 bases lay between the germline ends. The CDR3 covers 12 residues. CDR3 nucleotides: TGTGCCAGCAGCCCTGAGGGCGGTCAAGCTTTCTTT. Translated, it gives CASSPEGGQAFF.

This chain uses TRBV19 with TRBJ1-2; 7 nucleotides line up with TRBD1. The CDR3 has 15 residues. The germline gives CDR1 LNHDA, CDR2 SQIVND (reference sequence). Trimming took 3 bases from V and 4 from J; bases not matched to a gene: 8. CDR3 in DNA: TGTGCCAGTAGTATTTTAGGGACAGCGCTCTATGGCTACACCTTC. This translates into CASSILGTALYGYTF.

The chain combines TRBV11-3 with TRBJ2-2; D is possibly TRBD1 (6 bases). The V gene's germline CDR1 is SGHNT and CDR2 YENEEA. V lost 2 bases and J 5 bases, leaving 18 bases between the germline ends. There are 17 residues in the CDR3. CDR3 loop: CASSLIRLRGWTGELFF. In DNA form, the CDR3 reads TGTGCCAGCAGCTTAATCAGACTCAGGGGATGGACCGGGGAGCTGTTTTTT.

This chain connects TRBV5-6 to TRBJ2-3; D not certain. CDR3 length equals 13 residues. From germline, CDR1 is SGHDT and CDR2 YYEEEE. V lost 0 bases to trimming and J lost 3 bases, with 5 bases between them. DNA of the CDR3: TGTGCCAGCAGCTTGGTCGGGACAGATACGCAGTATTTT. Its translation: CASSLVGTDTQYF.

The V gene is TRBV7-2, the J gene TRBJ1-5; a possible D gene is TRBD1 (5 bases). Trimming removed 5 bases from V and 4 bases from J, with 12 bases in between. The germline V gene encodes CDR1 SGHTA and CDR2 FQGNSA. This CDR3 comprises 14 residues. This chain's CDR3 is CASSQSGGNQPQHF. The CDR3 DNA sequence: TGTGCCAGCAGCCAGTCCGGGGGAAATCAGCCCCAGCATTTT. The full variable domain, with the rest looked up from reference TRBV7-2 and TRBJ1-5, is GAGVSQSPSNKVTEKGKDVELRCDPISGHTALYWYRQSLGQGLEFLIYFQGNSAPDKSGLPSDRFSAERTGGSVSTLTIQRTQQEDSAVYLCASSQSGGNQPQHFGDGTRLSIL.

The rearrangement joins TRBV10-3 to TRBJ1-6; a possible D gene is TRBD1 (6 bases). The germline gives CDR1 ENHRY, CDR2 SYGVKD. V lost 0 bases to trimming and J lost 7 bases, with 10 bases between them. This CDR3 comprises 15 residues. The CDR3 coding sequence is TGTGCCATCAGTGAGTCGGGGCAGGGGAATTCACCCCTCCACTTT. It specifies CAISESGQGNSPLHF.

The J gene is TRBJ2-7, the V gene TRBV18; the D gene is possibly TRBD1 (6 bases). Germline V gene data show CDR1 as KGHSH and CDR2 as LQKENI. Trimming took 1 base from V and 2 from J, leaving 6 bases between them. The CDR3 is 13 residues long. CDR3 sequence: CASSPQGAYEQYF. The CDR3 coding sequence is TGTGCCAGCTCACCACAGGGGGCCTACGAGCAGTACTTC. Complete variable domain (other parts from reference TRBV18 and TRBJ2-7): NAGVMQNPRHLVRRRGQEARLRCSPMKGHSHVYWYRQLPEEGLKFMVYLQKENIIDESGMPKERFSAEFPKEGPSILRIQQVVRGDSAAYFCASSPQGAYEQYFGPGTRLTVT.